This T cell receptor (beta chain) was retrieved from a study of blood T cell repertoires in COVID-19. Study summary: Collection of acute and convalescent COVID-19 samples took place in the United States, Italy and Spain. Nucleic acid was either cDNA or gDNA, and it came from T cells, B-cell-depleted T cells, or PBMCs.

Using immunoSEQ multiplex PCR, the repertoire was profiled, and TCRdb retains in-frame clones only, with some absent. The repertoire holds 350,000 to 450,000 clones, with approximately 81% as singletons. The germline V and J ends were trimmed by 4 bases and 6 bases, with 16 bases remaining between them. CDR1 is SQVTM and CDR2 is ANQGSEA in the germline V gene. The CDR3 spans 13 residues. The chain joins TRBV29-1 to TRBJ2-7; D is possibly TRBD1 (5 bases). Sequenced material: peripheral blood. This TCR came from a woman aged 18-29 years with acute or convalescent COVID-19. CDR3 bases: TGCAGCGTTGGATACACCTCTCAGGGCGAGCAGTACTTC. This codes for CSVGYTSQGEQYF.